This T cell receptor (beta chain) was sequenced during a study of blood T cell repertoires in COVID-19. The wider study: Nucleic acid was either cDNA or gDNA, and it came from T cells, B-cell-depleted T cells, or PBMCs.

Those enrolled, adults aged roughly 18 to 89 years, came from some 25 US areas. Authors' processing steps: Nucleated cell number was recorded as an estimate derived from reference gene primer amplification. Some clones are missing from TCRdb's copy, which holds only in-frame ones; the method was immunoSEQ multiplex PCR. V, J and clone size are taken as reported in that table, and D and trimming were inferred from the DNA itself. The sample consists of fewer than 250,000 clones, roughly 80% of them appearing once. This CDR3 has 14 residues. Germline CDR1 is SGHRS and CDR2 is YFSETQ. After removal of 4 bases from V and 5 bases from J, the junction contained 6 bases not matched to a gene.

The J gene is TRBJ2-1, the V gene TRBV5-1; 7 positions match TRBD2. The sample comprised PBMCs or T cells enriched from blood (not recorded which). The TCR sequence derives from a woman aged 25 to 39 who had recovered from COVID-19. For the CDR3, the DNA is TGCGCCAGCAGCAAGACGGGGGGAAACAATGAGCAGTTCTTC. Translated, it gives CASSKTGGNNEQFF. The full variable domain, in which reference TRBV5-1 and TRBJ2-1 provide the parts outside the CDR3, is KAGVTQTPRYLIKTRGQQVTLSCSPISGHRSVSWYQQTPGQGLQFLFEYFSETQRNKGNFPGRFSGRQFSNSRSEMNVSTLELGDSALYLCASSKTGGNNEQFFGPGTRLTVL.